The clone carrying this T cell receptor beta chain showed up just a few times. The antigen is unknown. This CDR3 contains 17 residues. Germline values: CDR1 MGHRA, CDR2 YSYEKL. V was pared by 1 base and J by 4 bases, with 11 bases of the junction left unmatched. The source of the sample is a study of cytomegalovirus exposure and HLA in healthy donors. At sampling all donors were nominally healthy, likely with unrecorded immune exposures. Study observations and caveats: When analyzed later, a missense DCLRE1C variant was found to be linked to TCR beta V- and J-gene trimming. The classifier, whose performance was assessed in both the original and validation cohorts, reportedly diagnosed cytomegalovirus status with high specificity and sensitivity.

13 Jbeta primers and 60 Vbeta primers were used for the PCR. The repertoire was sequenced with immunoSEQ multiplex PCR; TCRdb's copy has only in-frame clones and lacks some. The sample includes around 160,000 clones, almost 80% of them seen just once. V and J are TRBV4-1 and TRBJ2-3; 7 nucleotides match TRBD2. The clonotype originates from a woman in her forties in good health and CMV-seropositive. The sample consisted of PBMCs. The CDR3 coding sequence is TGCGCCAGCAGCCAAGGACCCCTAGCGGTCCGGGCAGATACGCAGTATTTT. This sequence encodes CASSQGPLAVRADTQYF.